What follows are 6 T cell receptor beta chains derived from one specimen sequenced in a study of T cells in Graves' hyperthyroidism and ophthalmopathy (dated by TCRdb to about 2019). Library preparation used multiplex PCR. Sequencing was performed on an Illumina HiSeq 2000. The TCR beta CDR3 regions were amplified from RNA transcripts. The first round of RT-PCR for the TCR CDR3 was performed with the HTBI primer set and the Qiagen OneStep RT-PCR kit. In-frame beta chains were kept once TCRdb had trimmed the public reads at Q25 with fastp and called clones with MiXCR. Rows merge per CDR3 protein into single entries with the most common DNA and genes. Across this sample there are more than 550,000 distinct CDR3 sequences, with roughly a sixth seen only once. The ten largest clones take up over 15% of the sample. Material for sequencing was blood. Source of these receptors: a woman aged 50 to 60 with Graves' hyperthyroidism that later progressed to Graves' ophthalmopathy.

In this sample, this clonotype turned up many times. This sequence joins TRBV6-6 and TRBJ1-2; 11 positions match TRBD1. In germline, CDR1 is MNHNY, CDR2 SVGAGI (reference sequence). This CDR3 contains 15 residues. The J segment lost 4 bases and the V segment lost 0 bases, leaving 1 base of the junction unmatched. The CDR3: CASSYSGTGGYGYTF. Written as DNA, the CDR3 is TGTGCCAGCAGTTACTCGGGGACAGGGGGCTATGGCTACACCTTC.

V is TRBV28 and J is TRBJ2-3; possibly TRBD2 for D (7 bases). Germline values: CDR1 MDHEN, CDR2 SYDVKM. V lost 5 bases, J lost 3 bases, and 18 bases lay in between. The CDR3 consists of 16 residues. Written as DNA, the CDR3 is TGTGCCAGCAGTCCGTGGGGGGGCGCGGGTACAGATACGCAGTATTTT. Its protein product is CASSPWGGAGTDTQYF. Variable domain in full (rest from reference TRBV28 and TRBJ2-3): DVKVTQSSRYLVKRTGEKVFLECVQDMDHENMFWYRQDPGLGLRLIYFSYDVKMKEKGDIPEGYSVSREKKERFSLILESASTNQTSMYLCASSPWGGAGTDTQYFGPGTRLTVL.

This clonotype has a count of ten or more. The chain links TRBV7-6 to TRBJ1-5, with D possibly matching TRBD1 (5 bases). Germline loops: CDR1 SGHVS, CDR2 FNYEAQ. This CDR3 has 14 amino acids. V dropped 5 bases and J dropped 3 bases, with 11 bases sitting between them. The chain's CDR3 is CASSRDGNNQPQHF. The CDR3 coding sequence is TGTGCCAGCAGCCGGGACGGGAACAATCAGCCCCAGCATTTT.

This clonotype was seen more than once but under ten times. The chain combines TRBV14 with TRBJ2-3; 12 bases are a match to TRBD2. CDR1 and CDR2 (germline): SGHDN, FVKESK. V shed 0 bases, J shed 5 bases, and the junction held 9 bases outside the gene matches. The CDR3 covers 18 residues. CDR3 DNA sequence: TGTGCCAGCAGCCAAGACCCCCTAGCGGGGGGGCCCGAAGATACGCAGTATTTT. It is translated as CASSQDPLAGGPEDTQYF.

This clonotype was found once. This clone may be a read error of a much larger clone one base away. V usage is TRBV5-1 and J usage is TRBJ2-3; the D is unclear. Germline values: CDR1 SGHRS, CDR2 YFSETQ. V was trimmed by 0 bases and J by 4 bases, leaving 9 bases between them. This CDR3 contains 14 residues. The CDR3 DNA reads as TGCGCCAGCAGCTTGGAGTCCCGGGCAGATACGCAGTATTTT. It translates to CASSLESRADTQYF.

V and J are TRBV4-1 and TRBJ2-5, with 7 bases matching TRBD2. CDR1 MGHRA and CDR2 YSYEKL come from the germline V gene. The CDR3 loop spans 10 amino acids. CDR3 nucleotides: TGCGCTCGAGCGGGGGAGACCCAGTACTTC. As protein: CARAGETQYF.